This is a list of T cell receptor beta chains from one sample in a study of T cell changes during pregnancy in multiple sclerosis. Produced via immunoSEQ multiplex PCR; TCRdb's table is partial and in-frame only. The profile covers around 67,000 clones, with around 92% appearing a single time and around 2.3% taken by the ten largest. Sequenced here: peripheral blood, sampled in the first trimester of pregnancy. The receptors shown here come from a female donor with multiple sclerosis, enrolled in a pregnancy study. Both conserved end residues are part of each CDR3. Fields, in order: J gene, V gene, D gene, clone size, CDR3 DNA, CDR3 protein. D genes are given only for firm matches. A row's size may be missing; if present it is once, few, many or a size class.

>TRBJ2-1|TRBV15|TRBD1|.
TGTGCCACCAGCAGAGTCGGACAGGGCACCTACAATGAGCAGTTCTTC
CATSRVGQGTYNEQFF
>TRBJ2-2|TRBV21-1|.|.
TGTGCCAGCAGACTTAGCGGGGAGGAAAGCTTAACCGGGGAGCTGTTTTTT
CASRLSGEESLTGELFF
>TRBJ1-2|TRBV6-1|TRBD1|.
TGTGCCAGCAGACCCGGGACAGCCCCAGTCTATGGCTACACCTTC
CASRPGTAPVYGYTF
>TRBJ2-2|TRBV4-1|.|once
TGCGCCAGCAGCCCAGGCTATGGCACCGGGGAGCTGTTTTTT
CASSPGYGTGELFF
>TRBJ2-4|TRBV19|.|.
TGTGCCAGTGCCTTGGTTGAGCCCCAGACACACATTCAGTACTTC
CASALVEPQTHIQYF
>TRBJ2-3|TRBV7-3|.|.
TGTGCCAGCAGCTTAAACAGTCCTGGAGGGTACGGAGATACGCAGTATTTT
CASSLNSPGGYGDTQYF
>TRBJ1-5|TRBV28|.|.
TGTGCCAGCAGGGGGGGGGATGGGAGCAATCAGCCCCAGCATTTT
CASRGGDGSNQPQHF
>TRBJ2-7|TRBV7-9|.|.
TGTGCCAGCAGCCAAGGCCAGTATACAGGGTCCTCCTACGAGCAGTACTTC
CASSQGQYTGSSYEQYF
>TRBJ1-2|TRBV5-1|TRBD1|.
TGCGCCAGCAGCTTGGAAGGGACAGGGGTGGACGGCTACACCTTC
CASSLEGTGVDGYTF
>TRBJ2-3|TRBV5-4|TRBD1|.
TGTGCCAGCAGCTCCCCCGGGACAGGGGGTTTGGCAGATACGCAGTATTTT
CASSSPGTGGLADTQYF
>TRBJ2-3|TRBV13|.|.
TGTGCCAGCAGCCCGGGGACCGGGGGTACGCAGTATTTT
CASSPGTGGTQYF
>TRBJ1-2|TRBV6-5|.|.
TGTGCCAGCAGTCCCCGGGATAACTATGGCTACACCTTC
CASSPRDNYGYTF
>TRBJ1-5|TRBV2|.|.
TGTGCCAGCCGGAGGACTTTCAGCAATCAGCCCCAGCATTTT
CASRRTFSNQPQHF
>TRBJ2-7|TRBV23-1|.|once
TGCGCCAGCAGTCACCCCATGATCCCTAGTACGCCAACCTACGAGCAGTACTTC
CASSHPMIPSTPTYEQYF
>TRBJ2-3|TRBV11-3|.|.
TGTGCCAGCAGCGCCGACACGAGTCGCACAGATACGCAGTATTTT
CASSADTSRTDTQYF
>TRBJ1-5|TRBV5-5|.|.
TGTGCCAGCAGCTTGGGCAGGGGAAGGGATCAGCCCCAGCATTTT
CASSLGRGRDQPQHF
>TRBJ1-5|TRBV28|.|.
TGTGCCAGCAGTTTCGCCAGGGGAGACGGCAATCAGCCCCAGCATTTT
CASSFARGDGNQPQHF
>TRBJ2-5|TRBV15|.|.
TGTGCCACCAGCAGGCCCCGGGGAGGTGGAGAGACCCAGTACTTC
CATSRPRGGGETQYF
>TRBJ2-2|TRBV9|TRBD1|.
TGTGCCAGCAGCCCGCGGACAGGGCCGGCCGGGGAGCTGTTTTTT
CASSPRTGPAGELFF
>TRBJ1-5|TRBV19|.|.
TGTGCCAGTAGTATGAGGGGGATGAGCAATCAGCCCCAGCATTTT
CASSMRGMSNQPQHF
>TRBJ2-7|TRBV4-1|TRBD1|once
TGCGCCAGCAGCCCTGAAGGACAGGGCCCGACCTACGAGCAGTACTTC
CASSPEGQGPTYEQYF
>TRBJ1-5|TRBV10-3|.|.
TGTGCCATCAGTGGTCACAGGATGCAGCCCCAGCATTTT
CAISGHRMQPQHF
>TRBJ2-7|TRBV7-3|.|.
TGTGCCAGCAGCTTATCTCCTAGTCTGTCCTACGAGCAGTACTTC
CASSLSPSLSYEQYF
>TRBJ2-1|TRBV28|.|.
TGTGCCAGCAGTTCCCCATATGAGCAGTTCTTC
CASSSPYEQFF
>TRBJ2-3|TRBV10-3|TRBD2|.
TGTGCCATCAGTAGCGGGGACCAAATTAGCACAGATACGCAGTATTTT
CAISSGDQISTDTQYF
>TRBJ2-1|TRBV7-3|TRBD2|.
TGTGCCAGCAGCTTAGAACTAGCGGGATCGAATGAGCAGTTCTTC
CASSLELAGSNEQFF
>TRBJ1-1|TRBV7-2|TRBD1|.
TGTGCCAGCAGCCCGCAGGGACAGTTTAAAGCTTTCTTT
CASSPQGQFKAFF
>TRBJ1-4|TRBV5-4|TRBD1|.
TGTGCCAGCAGCTTGGACAGGGGAATTGAAAAACTGTTTTTT
CASSLDRGIEKLFF
>TRBJ1-5|TRBV7-9|.|.
TGTGCCAGCAGCGAGGGGAGGGGCAATCAGCCCCAGCATTTT
CASSEGRGNQPQHF
>TRBJ1-1|TRBV18|.|.
TGTGCCAGCTCGCGACGGGAGTTGGCTTTCTTT
CASSRRELAFF
>TRBJ2-1|TRBV7-3|TRBD2|once
TGTGCCAGCAGCTTACTGCCGGGACTAGCGGGAGCCTCCTACAATGAGCAGTTCTTC
CASSLLPGLAGASYNEQFF
>TRBJ2-3|TRBV10-1|TRBD2|.
TGCGCCAGCAGTGGACTAGCGGGAGCCACAGATACGCAGTATTTT
CASSGLAGATDTQYF
>TRBJ2-7|TRBV6-6|TRBD1|.
TGTGCCAGCAGACCTACAGGGGCCGACGAGCAGTACTTC
CASRPTGADEQYF
>TRBJ1-3|TRBV13|.|few
TGTGCCAGCAGCTCGTCCTATGGCACCATATATTTT
CASSSSYGTIYF
>TRBJ1-4|TRBV7-9|.|.
TGTGCCAGCAGCTTACAGGGACTTAATGAAAAACTGTTTTTT
CASSLQGLNEKLFF
>TRBJ1-1|TRBV6-1|.|.
TGTGCCAGCAGAAGAGTGACAGGAGCTGGCTGGGAAGCTTTCTTT
CASRRVTGAGWEAFF
>TRBJ2-2|TRBV6-6|TRBD2|.
TGTGCCAGCAGTTGGGAGGGAAACACCGGGGAGCTGTTTTTT
CASSWEGNTGELFF